One and the same sample provided the 17 T cell receptor beta chains below, sequenced in a study of beta chain features in type 1 diabetes. Investigators reverse transcribed all isolated RNA, so they sequenced expressed TCRB transcripts. Produced via immunoSEQ multiplex PCR; TCRdb's table is partial and in-frame only. Among around 250,000 clones listed, 25% to 35% were seen once. The material sequenced was central memory CD4+ T cells from blood. All receptors derive from a man under 40 in good health.

The CDR3 is CASSLGQGGVYEQYF. The CDR3 DNA follows: TGTGCCAGCAGCTTGGGACAGGGGGGTGTTTACGAGCAGTACTTC. The V gene is TRBV7-2, the J gene TRBJ2-7; 11 bases are a match to TRBD1. CDR1 is SGHTA, CDR2 FQGNSA, per germline. The CDR3 totals 15 residues. The junction had 5 bases not matched to a gene; V was cut back by 3 bases and J by 4 bases. The variable domain in full, completed from reference TRBV7-2 and TRBJ2-7, reads GAGVSQSPSNKVTEKGKDVELRCDPISGHTALYWYRQSLGQGLEFLIYFQGNSAPDKSGLPSDRFSAERTGGSVSTLTIQRTQQEDSAVYLCASSLGQGGVYEQYFGPGTRLTVT.

The chain carries TRBV4-2 and TRBJ1-1; D is possibly TRBD1 (6 bases). The CDR3 extends over 14 amino acids. Trimming stripped 2 bases from V and 1 base from J, with 8 bases between. CDR1 LGHNA and CDR2 YNFKEQ come from the germline V gene. The CDR3 DNA is TGTGCCAGCAGCCAATCGACAGGGAACACTGAAGCTTTCTTT. It codes for CASSQSTGNTEAFF.

V is TRBV30 and J is TRBJ1-2; the D is unclear. V lost 8 bases and J lost 1, with 11 bases in between. This CDR3 comprises 12 residues. Germline V lookup: CDR1 GTSNPN, CDR2 SVGIG (reference sequence). The CDR3 reads CATAQSNYGYTF. CDR3 sequence (DNA): TGTGCCACAGCACAGAGTAACTATGGCTACACCTTC.

The V call is TRBV5-1, the J call TRBJ2-1, with a tentative D call TRBD1 (6 bases). The CDR3 sequence is 15 residues long. Trimming took off 0 bases at V and 6 bases at J, with 13 bases between the two ends. The germline CDR1 and CDR2 sequences are SGHRS and YFSETQ. This chain's CDR3 is CASSLGTDLSNEQFF. The CDR3 DNA reads TGCGCCAGCAGCTTGGGGACAGACCTGAGCAATGAGCAGTTCTTC. Combining the CDR3 with reference TRBV5-1 and TRBJ2-1 gives the whole variable domain KAGVTQTPRYLIKTRGQQVTLSCSPISGHRSVSWYQQTPGQGLQFLFEYFSETQRNKGNFPGRFSGRQFSNSRSEMNVSTLELGDSALYLCASSLGTDLSNEQFFGPGTRLTVL.

The table lists this clone with a few counts. This sequence joins TRBV7-9 and TRBJ1-5, with unresolved D. The germline CDR1 and CDR2 sequences are SEHNR and FQNEAQ (reference sequence). The V and J ends lost 1 base and 4 bases respectively, with 14 bases between them. The CDR3 loop spans 16 amino acids. The CDR3 protein is CASSLGSGGDNQPQHF. The CDR3, as DNA: TGTGCCAGCAGCTTAGGTTCTGGCGGGGATAATCAGCCCCAGCATTTT. Full variable domain (rest looked up from reference TRBV7-9 and TRBJ1-5): DTGVSQNPRHKITKRGQNVTFRCDPISEHNRLYWYRQTLGQGPEFLTYFQNEAQLEKSRLLSDRFSAERPKGSFSTLEIQRTEQGDSAMYLCASSLGSGGDNQPQHFGDGTRLSIL.

The chain links TRBV5-4 to TRBJ2-3; no clear D. This CDR3 spans 12 amino acids. CDR1 and CDR2 (germline): SGHNT, YYREEE (reference sequence). V was pared by 4 bases and J by 6 bases, with 9 bases between. CDR3: CASSLNLDTQYF. The CDR3 DNA follows: TGTGCCAGCAGCCTCAACCTCGATACGCAGTATTTT.

This clone showed up many times. The V gene is TRBV29-1, the J gene TRBJ2-7; D is ambiguous. Germline CDR1 is SQVTM and CDR2 is ANQGSEA. Trimming took 1 base from V and 6 from J, leaving 7 bases between them. The CDR3 sequence is 11 residues long. The DNA of the CDR3 is TGCAGCGTTGAAGTGCGGAGCGAGCAGTACTTC. Translated: CSVEVRSEQYF.

This chain joins TRBV6-1 and TRBJ2-1; perhaps TRBD2 as D (5 bases). Trimming removed 8 bases from V and 5 bases from J, with 19 bases in between. The CDR3 has 15 amino acids. The V gene's germline CDR1 is MNHNS and CDR2 SASEGT. The CDR3 protein is CASQLEALPNNEQFF. The CDR3 region has the DNA TGTGCCAGCCAACTGGAGGCACTACCTAACAATGAGCAGTTCTTC.

Worth noting for this clone: The same CDR3 can be traced to other DNA sequences in this sample. The chain has TRBV30 and TRBJ1-5, with D hard to call. V shed 3 bases and J shed 0 bases, with 6 bases lying between them. The CDR3 length is 13 residues. CDR1 and CDR2 (germline): GTSNPN, SVGIG (reference sequence). CDR3 DNA sequence: TGTGCCTGGAGGCGTAATAGCAATCAGCCCCAGCATTTT. It translates to CAWRRNSNQPQHF.

The gene calls are TRBV6-4 and TRBJ1-2; the D gene is possibly TRBD1 (6 bases). Germline CDR1 reads MRHNA; CDR2 reads SNTAGT. V lost 5 bases and J lost 8, with 18 bases in between. This CDR3 has 14 amino acids. CDR3 residues: CASSPDSTTRGYTF. DNA for the CDR3: TGTGCCAGCAGTCCGGACAGTACGACGAGGGGCTACACCTTC.

The V call is TRBV5-1, the J call TRBJ2-7, with 7 nucleotides matching TRBD2. The CDR3 totals 14 residues. The V gene's germline CDR1 is SGHRS and CDR2 YFSETQ. Trimming removed 3 bases from V and 3 bases from J; junction bases left unmatched: 6. CDR3 in amino acids: CASSSAGANYEQYF. CDR3 coding DNA: TGCGCCAGCAGCTCTGCGGGAGCGAACTACGAGCAGTACTTC.

This clone has only a few counts. The J gene is TRBJ2-5, the V gene TRBV6-5, with 8 nucleotides matching TRBD1. After removal of 5 bases from V and 5 bases from J, the junction contained 7 bases not matched to a gene. There are 14 residues in the CDR3. Germline-derived CDR1 and CDR2 are MNHEY and SVGAGI. CDR3 sequence: CASSEGQGWETQYF. The CDR3 bases are TGTGCCAGCAGTGAAGGACAGGGTTGGGAGACCCAGTACTTC.

This chain joins TRBV12-2 and TRBJ2-7. TRBV12-2 is tagged as a pseudogene. This CDR3 region has 15 residues. CDR3 coding DNA: TGTGCAAGGCGCTTAGGAGCTGGGAACTCCTACGAGCAGTACTTC. Protein: CARRLGAGNSYEQYF.

There are a few counts of this clone. The rearrangement joins TRBV27 to TRBJ2-7, with D possibly matching TRBD1 (6 bases). The germline CDR1 and CDR2 sequences are MNHEY and SMNVEV (reference sequence). CDR3 length: 13 amino acids. Between the trimmed V and J ends, which lost 5 bases and 2 bases, there was a span of 10 bases. The CDR3 coding sequence is TGTGCCAGCAGTACCGGGACACCCTACGAGCAGTACTTC. Its protein is CASSTGTPYEQYF.

The chain combines TRBV5-1 with TRBJ2-3; 7 bases are shared with TRBD1. With 2 bases clipped from V and 0 bases from J, the junction kept 6 bases outside the gene matches. The CDR3 sequence is 16 residues long. Germline V CDR1 and CDR2: SGHRS, YFSETQ. The CDR3 DNA follows: TGCGCCAGCAGCTTACAGGGGTCCCTAAGCACAGATACGCAGTATTTT. Residues: CASSLQGSLSTDTQYF.

This clone has only a few counts. J is TRBJ2-7 and V is TRBV7-2; the match to TRBD1 covers 10 bases. V was clipped by 3 bases and J by 5 bases; unmatched bases: 7. Germline V gene lookup returns CDR1 SGHTA and CDR2 FQGNSA. This CDR3 contains 15 residues. CDR3 region: CASSFRTGGGHEQYF. CDR3 bases: TGTGCCAGCAGCTTCCGGACAGGGGGTGGCCACGAGCAGTACTTC.

This clone was seen only a few times. This chain uses TRBV5-4 with TRBJ1-2, with 9 positions matching TRBD1. The CDR3 is made up of 13 amino acids. Trimming removed 4 bases from V and 10 bases from J; junction bases left unmatched: 8. The germline CDR1 and CDR2 sequences are SGHNT and YYREEE (reference sequence). The CDR3 region has the DNA TGTGCCAGCAGCACAGGGACAGGGAGGGACTACACCTTC. Translation: CASSTGTGRDYTF.